A selection of T cell receptor beta chains follows, all from one sample in a study of T cell changes during pregnancy in multiple sclerosis. Generated by immunoSEQ multiplex PCR, the TCRdb table keeps only in-frame clones and is missing some. The table has around 36,000 clones, over 85% seen once. The sequenced sample was peripheral blood, obtained before pregnancy. These receptors were obtained from a female donor with multiple sclerosis, enrolled in a pregnancy study. The CDR3 runs from the conserved cysteine through the conserved F or W. Fields, in order: CDR3 DNA, CDR3 protein, clone size, D gene, V gene, J gene. The D gene is left open where the match is weak. Some rows mark clone size as missing; the rest say once, few, many or name a class of expanded clone.

CDR3nt: TGCGCCAGCAGCCCGACACAGGGTCAGAGGGACACTGAAGCTTTCTTT
CDR3aa: CASSPTQGQRDTEAFF
abundance: -
d_gene: -
v_gene: TRBV5-1
j_gene: TRBJ1-1

CDR3nt: TGCGCCAGCAGCCGTCTAACGGGGGGCAATCAGCCCCAGCATTTT
CDR3aa: CASSRLTGGNQPQHF
abundance: -
d_gene: -
v_gene: TRBV4-1
j_gene: TRBJ1-5

CDR3nt: TGTGCCAGCAGCTTAACATCACTTGAGACCCAGTACTTC
CDR3aa: CASSLTSLETQYF
abundance: -
d_gene: -
v_gene: TRBV7-3
j_gene: TRBJ2-5

CDR3nt: TGTGCCTGGAGTCCGACTAGCGAGTACAATGAGCAGTTCTTC
CDR3aa: CAWSPTSEYNEQFF
abundance: -
d_gene: TRBD2
v_gene: TRBV30
j_gene: TRBJ2-1

CDR3nt: TGTGCCAGCAGCTTAGGCGGCTTGACCTACAATGAGCAGTTCTTC
CDR3aa: CASSLGGLTYNEQFF
abundance: -
d_gene: -
v_gene: TRBV11-2
j_gene: TRBJ2-1

CDR3nt: TGTGCCAGCCGAGCTGGGGGCTTCACAGATACGCAGTATTTT
CDR3aa: CASRAGGFTDTQYF
abundance: -
d_gene: -
v_gene: TRBV6-6
j_gene: TRBJ2-3

CDR3nt: TGTGCCAGCAGCTTAGCAAGCGGGGAACCTAATGAAAAACTGTTTTTT
CDR3aa: CASSLASGEPNEKLFF
abundance: few
d_gene: -
v_gene: TRBV7-2
j_gene: TRBJ1-4

CDR3nt: TGTGCCAGCAGCCAATCGGGCCAGGGCAATCAGCCCCAGCATTTT
CDR3aa: CASSQSGQGNQPQHF
abundance: -
d_gene: -
v_gene: TRBV16
j_gene: TRBJ1-5

CDR3nt: TGTGCCAGCAGCGCAGGGGATTGGACAGAAGAAGAGACCCAGTACTTC
CDR3aa: CASSAGDWTEEETQYF
abundance: medium-sized
d_gene: -
v_gene: TRBV9
j_gene: TRBJ2-5

CDR3nt: TGTGCCAGCAGCAAATTAAGGGACAGATCCTACAATGAGCAGTTCTTC
CDR3aa: CASSKLRDRSYNEQFF
abundance: -
d_gene: TRBD1
v_gene: TRBV7-9
j_gene: TRBJ2-1

CDR3nt: TGCGCCAGCAGCTTAGTGACTAGCGGGAGCGGCAATGAGCAGTTCTTC
CDR3aa: CASSLVTSGSGNEQFF
abundance: -
d_gene: TRBD2
v_gene: TRBV5-1
j_gene: TRBJ2-1

CDR3nt: TGTGCCAGCAGTGAATTCTCAACAGCTAACTATGGCTACACCTTC
CDR3aa: CASSEFSTANYGYTF
abundance: -
d_gene: -
v_gene: TRBV2
j_gene: TRBJ1-2